The rows below give T cell receptor beta chains drawn from one sample of a study of cytomegalovirus exposure and HLA in healthy donors. TCRdb keeps only in-frame clones here, not all; method: immunoSEQ multiplex PCR. The sample consists of about 43,000 clones, approximately 80% of them appearing once. The source material was PBMCs. The receptors stem from a man aged 25 to 45 in good health and CMV-seronegative. Each CDR3 is given with its conserved first and last residue. Each record gives: V gene, D gene, CDR3 length, J gene, clone size, CDR3 DNA, CDR3 protein. A D gene is named only where the DNA matches it firmly. Part of the rows lack a size; the others show once, few, many or a class for expanded clones.

TRBV4-1	TRBD1	15	TRBJ1-2	.	TGCGCCAGCAGCCAACTATTTGACAGGGGCTATGGCTACACCTTC	CASSQLFDRGYGYTF
TRBV7-3	.	15	TRBJ2-1	.	TGTGCCAGCAGCCTAGGGAGTGGGTTGTACAATGAGCAGTTCTTC	CASSLGSGLYNEQFF
TRBV7-2	TRBD1	14	TRBJ1-2	.	TGTGCCAGCAGCTTAAGGACAGGGGACTATGGCTACACCTTC	CASSLRTGDYGYTF
TRBV7-2	.	20	TRBJ2-7	.	TGTGCCAGCAGCTTAGCTGGAGGGCTACGGCTAGCGAGAGGCACCTACGAGCAGTACTTC	CASSLAGGLRLARGTYEQYF
TRBV15	.	15	TRBJ2-3	.	TGTGCCACCAGCAGAGAGGCCTTTTACACAGATACGCAGTATTTT	CATSREAFYTDTQYF
TRBV5-1	TRBD2	15	TRBJ2-5	.	TGCGCCAGCGCAGCGACGACTAGCGGGCGTCCGTCCCAGTACTTC	CASAATTSGRPSQYF
TRBV11-3	.	16	TRBJ2-1	few	TGTGCCAGCAGCTTAGAAGGGGGGACTATGTACAATGAGCAGTTCTTC	CASSLEGGTMYNEQFF
TRBV27	.	15	TRBJ1-4	.	TGTGCCAGCAGTTCCCAAGGCCTAGGCGGTGAAAAACTGTTTTTT	CASSSQGLGGEKLFF
TRBV30	.	16	TRBJ2-2	few	TGTGCCTGGAACCTTGGGCAGAGCCTCAACACCGGGGAGCTGTTTTTT	CAWNLGQSLNTGELFF
TRBV10-3	TRBD2	18	TRBJ2-3	.	TGTGCCATCAGCAGAGGGGAGGATAGCGGGAGTAGGTCAGATACGCAGTATTTT	CAISRGEDSGSRSDTQYF
TRBV19	TRBD1	16	TRBJ2-7	.	TGTGCCAGTAGCCCGTCGGCGGGACAGGGAATCTTCGAGCAGTACTTC	CASSPSAGQGIFEQYF
TRBV4-1	.	17	TRBJ2-5	few	TGCGCCAGCAGCCAAGATTGGGGCAGCCTACCCCGAGAGACCCAGTACTTC	CASSQDWGSLPRETQYF
TRBV6-1	TRBD1	15	TRBJ2-2	.	TGTGCCAGCAGGTACGGGACAGAAACCACCGGGGAGCTGTTTTTT	CASRYGTETTGELFF
TRBV27	.	15	TRBJ2-2	.	TGTGCCAGCAGTTTAAGACAGATGAACACCGGGGAGCTGTTTTTT	CASSLRQMNTGELFF
TRBV13	.	15	TRBJ2-7	.	TGTGCCAGTATGTTAGCGGATGAGTTTACCTACGAGCAGTACTTC	CASMLADEFTYEQYF
TRBV30	.	18	TRBJ2-6	.	TGTGCCTGGAGTCGGACCCGAACAGGGTATTCTGGGGCCAACGTCCTGACTTTC	CAWSRTRTGYSGANVLTF
TRBV19	.	15	TRBJ2-7	.	TGTGCCAGTAGTATCCAGTACAGCAACCCCTACGAGCAGTACTTC	CASSIQYSNPYEQYF
TRBV19	.	15	TRBJ1-4	.	TGTGCCAGTAAATCCAGGGCGCTTCAGAATGAAAAACTGTTTTTT	CASKSRALQNEKLFF
TRBV5-1	TRBD2	19	TRBJ2-1	.	TGCGCCAGCAGCTTGGTTCCTACCGGTAGCGGGAGCGCGTACAATGAGCAGTTCTTC	CASSLVPTGSGSAYNEQFF
TRBV6-1	TRBD2	15	TRBJ2-7	.	TGTGCCGCAATTATGAGCCTAGCGGAATCCTACGAGCAGTACTTC	CAAIMSLAESYEQYF
TRBV5-8	.	13	TRBJ1-5	.	TGTGCCAGCAGCTTACAGGGTCTGGAGCCCCAGCATTTT	CASSLQGLEPQHF
TRBV11-3	TRBD2	17	TRBJ2-1	.	TGTGCCAGCAGCCCTTCTGGAGGAGCGGGAGAAGGCAATGAGCAGTTCTTC	CASSPSGGAGEGNEQFF
TRBV9	TRBD2	15	TRBJ2-3	.	TGTGCCAGCAGCGTAGTGGCTAGCGGGGGAGATACGCAGTATTTT	CASSVVASGGDTQYF
TRBV25-1	TRBD1	14	TRBJ2-1	.	TGTGCCAGCAGTGAAGGACAGGGGGTCTATGAGCAGTTCTTC	CASSEGQGVYEQFF
TRBV4-3	TRBD2	15	TRBJ2-1	.	TGCGCCAGCAGCCAAGATCTAGCGGGAGGTATTGAGCAGTTCTTC	CASSQDLAGGIEQFF
TRBV11-3	.	14	TRBJ2-7	.	TGTGCCAGCAGCTTGGCGGGGAGCCCTTACGAGCAGTACTTC	CASSLAGSPYEQYF
TRBV18	.	14	TRBJ1-4	.	TGTGCCAGCCGACGACGAACCGGGGGTGAAAAACTGTTTTTT	CASRRRTGGEKLFF
TRBV29-1	TRBD2	16	TRBJ2-1	.	TGCAGCGTTGAATACCATAAAGCGGGAGGGCACAATGAGCAGTTCTTC	CSVEYHKAGGHNEQFF
TRBV9	.	13	TRBJ2-5	.	TGTGCCAGCAGCGTAGATGGAGAGGGCGCCCAGTACTTC	CASSVDGEGAQYF
TRBV18	TRBD1	15	TRBJ2-5	.	TGTGCCAGCTCACTTGACAGGGGGTATATCGGGACCCAGTACTTC	CASSLDRGYIGTQYF
TRBV10-3	.	16	TRBJ1-6	few	TGTGCCATCCGGGACACCGAGAGCTCCTATAATTCACCCCTCCACTTT	CAIRDTESSYNSPLHF
TRBV13	.	13	TRBJ1-1	.	TGTGCCGGGTCTGGGGAGCCGAACACTGAAGCTTTCTTT	CAGSGEPNTEAFF
TRBV12-5	TRBD2	17	TRBJ2-3	.	TGTGCTAGTGGTTCCTCGGGACTAGCGGAGTTCACAGATACGCAGTATTTT	CASGSSGLAEFTDTQYF
TRBV5-1	TRBD1	17	TRBJ2-3	.	TGCGCCAGCAGCTTGGGGTTTTTAACAGGGGGATCAGATACGCAGTATTTT	CASSLGFLTGGSDTQYF
TRBV4-3	TRBD2	13	TRBJ2-1	.	TGCGCCAGCAGCCAAGATTTCGGACTAGGCTGGATCTTC	CASSQDFGLGWIF
TRBV27	.	16	TRBJ1-2	.	TGTGCCAGCAGTTTATCGGCAGGGGAACGAAACTATGGCTACACCTTC	CASSLSAGERNYGYTF
TRBV6-4	.	14	TRBJ2-3	.	TGTGCCAGCAGTGCGAGCGGGAGCACAGATACGCAGTATTTT	CASSASGSTDTQYF
TRBV6-6	TRBD1	15	TRBJ2-6	few	TGTGCCAGCAGTTCAGGGGGCTCTGGGGCCAACGTCCTGACTTTC	CASSSGGSGANVLTF
TRBV18	.	13	TRBJ1-3	.	TGTGCCAGCTCTTCCCGGTCCGGAAACACCATATATTTT	CASSSRSGNTIYF
TRBV19	TRBD2	15	TRBJ2-7	.	TGTGCCAGTAGTACCCCCGCTAGCGGGATCTACGAGCAGTACTTC	CASSTPASGIYEQYF
TRBV6-4	.	15	TRBJ1-6	few	TGTGCCAGCAAACTACAGGGAGCCTATAATTCACCCCTCCACTTT	CASKLQGAYNSPLHF
TRBV19	.	13	TRBJ2-2	.	TGTGCCAGTAGTATTTTGAGGGCCGGGGAGCTGTTTTTT	CASSILRAGELFF
TRBV6-5	.	13	TRBJ1-1	.	TGTGCCAGCAGTTACAGAGGCTACACTGAAGCTTTCTTT	CASSYRGYTEAFF
TRBV18	.	14	TRBJ1-5	.	TGTGCCAGCTCACCAGGACTGAGCAATCAGCCCCAGCATTTT	CASSPGLSNQPQHF
TRBV19	.	14	TRBJ1-2	few	TGTGCCAGTAGTATAGATGACAGGAACTATGGCTACACCTTC	CASSIDDRNYGYTF
TRBV13	TRBD2	16	TRBJ2-7	.	TGTGCCAGCAGCTTAGTAACCGGGGGGGGTCGACACGAGCAGTACTTC	CASSLVTGGGRHEQYF
TRBV4-1	.	13	TRBJ1-2	.	TGCGCCAGCAGCCAAGAGAGGGTAACAGGCTACACCTTC	CASSQERVTGYTF
TRBV4-2	TRBD2	16	TRBJ2-1	.	TGTGCCAGCAGCCAAGAGCCACTAGCGGGTAACAATGAGCAGTTCTTC	CASSQEPLAGNNEQFF
TRBV4-2	.	13	TRBJ2-1	few	TGTGCCAGCCAGGGGACGCCCCCCCTTGAGCAGTTCTTC	CASQGTPPLEQFF
TRBV4-1	.	20	TRBJ2-1	.	TGCGCCAGCAGCCAAGATCCGCCGGGCTATGAGGGAGAAATCTACAATGAGCAGTTCTTC	CASSQDPPGYEGEIYNEQFF